These T cell receptor beta chains were read from a single sample in a study of shared clonotypes between healthy human individuals. Profiling relied on immunoSEQ multiplex PCR, and the TCRdb table lists in-frame clones only, not all of them. Of about 1.5 million clones in the sample, more than 95% were seen once. The specimen was naive CD4+ T cells sorted from blood. Every receptor here comes from a man younger than 40 in good health. Both conserved end residues are part of each CDR3. Fields, in order: V gene, D gene, J gene, CDR3 protein. The D gene is left open where the match is weak.

>TRBV5-4|.|TRBJ1-2
CASTEPTGGGGYTF
>TRBV6-6|TRBD1|TRBJ2-1
CASRTGTGVHNEQFF
>TRBV29-1|.|TRBJ2-1
CSVRDNEQFF
>TRBV10-3|TRBD1|TRBJ1-2
CAIRGTDYGYTF
>TRBV28|.|TRBJ1-5
CASSPPGQPQHF
>TRBV4-2|.|TRBJ2-3
CASSPHPGGTDTQYF
>TRBV15|.|TRBJ2-6
CATSRGGAGANVLTF
>TRBV13|.|TRBJ2-7
CASSFRRGPSYEQYF
>TRBV9|.|TRBJ1-5
CASSGNRSGQPQHF
>TRBV7-9|.|TRBJ2-1
CASSSTGTYNEQFF
>TRBV7-2|.|TRBJ1-1
CASSYETAGRAFF
>TRBV7-8|TRBD2|TRBJ2-3
CASSLGSGGTQYF
>TRBV29-1|.|TRBJ2-7
CSVGDTGGGRTYEQYF
>TRBV5-6|TRBD2|TRBJ2-1
CASSPEWTSGYNEQFF
>TRBV29-1|.|TRBJ1-1
CSVGGGRARTEAFF
>TRBV4-1|.|TRBJ2-3
CASSQVWRVGDTQYF
>TRBV5-1|TRBD2|TRBJ2-1
CASSSGLAGVLYNEQFF
>TRBV9|TRBD2|TRBJ2-5
CASSPHLQRERETQYF
>TRBV18|TRBD1|TRBJ1-2
CASSPKTGNYGYTF
>TRBV5-1|TRBD1|TRBJ1-1
CASSPQDRARTYTEAFF
>TRBV2|TRBD2|TRBJ2-7
CASSERTSPTYEQYF
>TRBV7-9|.|TRBJ2-1
CASSFLRSRYNEQFF
>TRBV9|TRBD2|TRBJ2-3
CASSAPPRGGRRVITQYF
>TRBV5-6|.|TRBJ1-5
CASSSRTEAYSNQPQHF
>TRBV19|TRBD1|TRBJ1-2
CASSPDGTGGASLGYTF
>TRBV27|TRBD1|TRBJ1-4
CASSLGDRAPLKLFF
>TRBV19|.|TRBJ1-1
CASSRQPRVNTEAFF
>TRBV7-9|.|TRBJ1-4
CASSLASGHGEKLFF
>TRBV11-2|.|TRBJ2-2
CASRSTYTGELFF